Shown below are 15 T cell receptor beta chains from a single sample sequenced in a study of T cell changes during pregnancy in multiple sclerosis. TCRdb's copy holds only in-frame clones and misses some; the assay was immunoSEQ multiplex PCR. The sample shows about 59,000 clones, 90% to 95% of them seen only once. The input for sequencing was CD8+ T cells from peripheral blood mononuclear cells, taken after pregnancy. The receptor source for this set is a female donor with multiple sclerosis, enrolled in a pregnancy study.

The chain recombines TRBV4-2 with TRBJ2-3; D may be TRBD1 (5 bases). The V end was cut by 0 bases, the J end by 6 bases, with 10 bases between. Germline V lookup: CDR1 LGHNA, CDR2 YNFKEQ. This CDR3 spans 14 amino acids. CDR3 coding DNA: TGTGCCAGCAGCCAAGAGATCGCAGGGGATACGCAGTATTTT. This gives the protein CASSQEIAGDTQYF.

This chain uses TRBV4-2 with TRBJ2-7; D possibly corresponds to TRBD1 (6 bases). The CDR3 covers 16 residues. Germline loops: CDR1 LGHNA, CDR2 YNFKEQ. V lost 6 bases and J lost 2, with 20 bases in between. As DNA, the CDR3 is TGTGCCAGCAGTCAACAACTCAGGGGATATACCTACGAGCAGTACTTC. Its protein product is CASSQQLRGYTYEQYF.

This sequence joins TRBV7-9 and TRBJ2-7, with D unclear. The CDR3 spans 15 residues. The ends were cut back, 1 base at V and 0 bases at J, with 10 bases in the middle. CDR1 is SEHNR and CDR2 is FQNEAQ in the germline V gene (reference sequence). CDR3: CASSLGGRSSYEQYF. As DNA, the CDR3 is TGTGCCAGCAGCTTAGGTGGCAGAAGCTCCTACGAGCAGTACTTC.

V and J are TRBV7-9 and TRBJ1-2; 8 bases line up with TRBD1. Germline-derived CDR1 and CDR2 are SEHNR and FQNEAQ (reference sequence). CDR3 length: 17 residues. V was pared by 5 bases and J by 3 bases, with 14 bases of the junction left unmatched. The CDR3 protein is CASSPQGQGFSDYGYTF. CDR3 sequence (DNA): TGTGCCAGCAGCCCCCAAGGACAGGGATTTAGCGACTATGGCTACACCTTC.

The table lists this clone with a count of one. The chain links TRBV9 to TRBJ1-4; TRBD1 matches 7 bases. J lost 6 bases, V lost 0 bases, and 5 bases had no gene match. Germline V gene data show CDR1 as SGDLS and CDR2 as YYNGEE. This CDR3 is built from 15 residues. DNA for the CDR3: TGTGCCAGCAGCGTAGAGGGGGCAGAAGATGAAAAACTGTTTTTT. This encodes CASSVEGAEDEKLFF. Based on the CDR3 plus reference TRBV9 and TRBJ1-4, the full variable domain is DSGVTQTPKHLITATGQRVTLRCSPRSGDLSVYWYQQSLDQGLQFLIQYYNGEERAKGNILERFSAQQFPDLHSELNLSSLELGDSALYFCASSVEGAEDEKLFFGSGTQLSVL.

The gene calls are TRBV28 and TRBJ2-7; 13 bases fit TRBD2. The CDR3 consists of 15 residues. V trimming: 2 bases; J trimming: 7 bases; junction bases outside the gene matches: 5. Germline CDR1 is MDHEN and CDR2 is SYDVKM. This CDR3 reads CASSLGLAGDGEQYF. In nucleotides, the CDR3 is TGTGCCAGCAGTTTAGGACTAGCGGGGGACGGGGAGCAGTACTTC.

The chain employs TRBV9 and TRBJ2-2; TRBD2 matches 7 bases. From germline, CDR1 is SGDLS and CDR2 YYNGEE. This CDR3 has 16 residues. J gave up 3 bases and V 3 bases, and 8 bases lay outside the gene matches. The CDR3 bases are TGTGCCAGCAGCGGCCTCGGGGCGGGAGACACCGGGGAGCTGTTTTTT. This encodes CASSGLGAGDTGELFF.

This rearrangement joins TRBV27 to TRBJ2-5; 11 nucleotides match TRBD1. In germline, CDR1 is MNHEY, CDR2 SMNVEV (reference sequence). V shed 8 bases and J 1 base; nucleotides not matched to a gene: 9. This CDR3 spans 16 amino acids. CDR3 residues: CASRRRDRGTQETQYF. The CDR3 region has the DNA TGTGCCAGCCGAAGACGGGACAGGGGGACCCAAGAGACCCAGTACTTC.

The chain couples TRBV11-2 to TRBJ2-1; a weak D match, TRBD2 (5 bases). Germline V gives CDR1 SGHAT, CDR2 FQNNGV. The V end lost 2 bases, the J end lost 0 bases, and 14 bases lay between the germline ends. The CDR3 runs to 17 residues. CDR3 DNA: TGTGCCAGCAGCTTATCGGAGGTTGAAAGCTCCTACAATGAGCAGTTCTTC. Translation gives CASSLSEVESSYNEQFF.

This clone occurred once. The rearrangement links TRBV5-1 to TRBJ1-1; 7 bases match TRBD1. Germline-derived CDR1 and CDR2 are SGHRS and YFSETQ. With 5 bases clipped from V and 8 bases from J, the junction kept 6 bases outside the gene matches. The CDR3 consists of 12 residues. The CDR3 region has the DNA TGCGCCAGCAGACGCACAGGGGACGAAGCTTTCTTT. Amino acid sequence: CASRRTGDEAFF.

The chain recombines TRBV7-6 with TRBJ2-2; 8 bases agree with TRBD1. CDR3 size: 16 residues. V dropped 5 bases and J dropped 3; count of bases not matched to a gene: 8. CDR1 and CDR2 from the germline V gene are SGHVS and FNYEAQ. The CDR3 region has the DNA TGTGCCAGCAGCAGCACAGGGGGTAGGGACACCGGGGAGCTGTTTTTT. Protein product: CASSSTGGRDTGELFF.

In DNA, the CDR3 is TGTGCCAGTAGTCCCAGGGACACCACCTACGAGCAGTACTTC. This encodes CASSPRDTTYEQYF. V usage is TRBV19 and J usage is TRBJ2-7, with TRBD1 as a possible D gene (6 bases). The CDR3 is 14 amino acids. V shed 5 bases and J shed 2 bases, with 13 bases lying between them. From germline, CDR1 is LNHDA and CDR2 SQIVND (reference sequence).

The rearrangement joins TRBV6-5 to TRBJ1-1, with 9 nucleotides matching TRBD1. Germline V CDR1 and CDR2: MNHEY, SVGAGI. The CDR3 loop spans 16 amino acids. V lost 4 bases and J lost 4; bases outside the gene matches: 10. Here the CDR3 reads CASSSLQGAIGTEAFF. CDR3 in DNA: TGTGCCAGCAGTTCGTTACAGGGGGCGATAGGCACTGAAGCTTTCTTT.

The count of this clone is one. V is TRBV19 and J is TRBJ2-1; D perhaps matches TRBD2 (6 bases). The CDR3 loop spans 14 amino acids. V lost 6 bases, J lost 6 bases, and 15 bases lay in between. Per germline, CDR1 LNHDA and CDR2 SQIVND (reference sequence). The CDR3 here is CASRDVLAPNEQFF. In nucleotides, the CDR3 is TGTGCCAGTAGGGACGTCCTAGCGCCCAATGAGCAGTTCTTC.

This chain joins TRBV2 and TRBJ2-7; the D is unclear. Germline V gene sequence: CDR1 SNHLY, CDR2 FYNNEI. The CDR3 sequence is 13 residues long. The V end lost 4 bases, the J end lost 3 bases, and 10 bases lay between the germline ends. CDR3 in DNA: TGTGCCAGCAGTGTAGCCCTTGTCTACGAGCAGTACTTC. Protein sequence: CASSVALVYEQYF.